Listed here is a single T cell receptor (beta chain). Methods used by the authors: Amplifying reference gene primers gave estimates of nucleated cell counts. Method: immunoSEQ multiplex PCR; TCRdb's copy keeps in-frame clones and lacks some. V, J and clone size were drawn from that table, and D and trimming were deduced from the DNA. The sample yields around 200,000 clones, around 82% seen once. This sample stems from a study of blood T cell repertoires in COVID-19. With 2 bases clipped from V and 8 bases from J, the junction kept 11 bases outside the gene matches. Germline lookup yields CDR1 SGHDN and CDR2 FVKESK. The CDR3 length is 17 residues.

The clonotype was recovered from a woman over 75 with acute or convalescent COVID-19. Material: peripheral blood. This chain joins TRBV14 and TRBJ1-6, with 8 bases that match TRBD1. The CDR3 reads CASSQRGPTGAHSPLHF. DNA for the CDR3: TGTGCCAGCAGCCAACGAGGACCGACAGGGGCTCATTCACCCCTCCACTTT.